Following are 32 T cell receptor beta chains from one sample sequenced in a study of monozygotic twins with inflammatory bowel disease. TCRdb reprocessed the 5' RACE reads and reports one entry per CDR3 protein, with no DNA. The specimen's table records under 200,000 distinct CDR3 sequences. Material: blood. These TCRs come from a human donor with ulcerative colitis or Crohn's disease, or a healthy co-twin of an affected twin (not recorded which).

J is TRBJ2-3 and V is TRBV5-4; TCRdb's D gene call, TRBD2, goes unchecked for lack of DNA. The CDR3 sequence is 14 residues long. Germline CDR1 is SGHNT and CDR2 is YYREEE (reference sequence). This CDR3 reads CASSPGGEADTQYF.

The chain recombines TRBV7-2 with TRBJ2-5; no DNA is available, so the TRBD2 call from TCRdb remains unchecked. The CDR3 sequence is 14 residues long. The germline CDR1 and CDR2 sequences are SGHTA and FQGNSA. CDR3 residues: CASSEASGEETQYF.

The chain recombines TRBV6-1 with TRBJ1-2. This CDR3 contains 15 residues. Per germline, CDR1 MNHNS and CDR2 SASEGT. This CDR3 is CATKKRGGFDYGYTF.

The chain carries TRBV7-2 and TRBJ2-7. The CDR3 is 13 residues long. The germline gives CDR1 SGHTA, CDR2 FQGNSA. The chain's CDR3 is CASSPDQFYEQYF.

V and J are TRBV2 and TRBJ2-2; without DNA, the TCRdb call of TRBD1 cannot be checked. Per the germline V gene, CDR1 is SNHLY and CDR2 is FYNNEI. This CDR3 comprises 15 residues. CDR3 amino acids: CASTVDSANTGELFF.

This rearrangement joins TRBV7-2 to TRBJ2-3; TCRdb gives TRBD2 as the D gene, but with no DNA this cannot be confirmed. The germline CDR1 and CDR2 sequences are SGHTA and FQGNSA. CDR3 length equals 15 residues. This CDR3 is CASSLTTSVTDTQYF.

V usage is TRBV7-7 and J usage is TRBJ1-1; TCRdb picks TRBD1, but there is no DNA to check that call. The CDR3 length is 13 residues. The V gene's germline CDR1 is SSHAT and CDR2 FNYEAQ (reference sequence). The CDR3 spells CASSRDRETEAFF.

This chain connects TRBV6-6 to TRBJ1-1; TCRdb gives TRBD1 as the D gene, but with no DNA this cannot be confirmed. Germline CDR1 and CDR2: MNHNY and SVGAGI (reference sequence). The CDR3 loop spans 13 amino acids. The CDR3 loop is CASSTVTGGEAFF.

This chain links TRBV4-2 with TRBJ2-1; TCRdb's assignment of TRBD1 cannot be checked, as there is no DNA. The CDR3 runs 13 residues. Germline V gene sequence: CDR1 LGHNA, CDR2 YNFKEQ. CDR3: CASSQEGVREQFF.

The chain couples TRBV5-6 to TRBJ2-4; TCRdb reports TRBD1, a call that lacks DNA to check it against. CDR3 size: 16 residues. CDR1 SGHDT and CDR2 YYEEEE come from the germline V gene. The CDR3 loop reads CASSYDRGVVKNMQYF.

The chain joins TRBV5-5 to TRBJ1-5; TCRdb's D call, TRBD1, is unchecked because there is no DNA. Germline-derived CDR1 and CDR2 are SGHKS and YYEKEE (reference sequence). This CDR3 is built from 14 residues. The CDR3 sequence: CASSRPGTDQPQHF.

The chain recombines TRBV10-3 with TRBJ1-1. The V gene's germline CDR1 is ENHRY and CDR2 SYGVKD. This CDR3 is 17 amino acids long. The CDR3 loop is CAISESQASGDNTEAFF.

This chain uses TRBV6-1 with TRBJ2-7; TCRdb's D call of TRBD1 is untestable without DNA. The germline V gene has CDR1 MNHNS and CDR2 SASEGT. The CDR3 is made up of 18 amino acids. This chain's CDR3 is CASSTYPGTGVLVGEQYF.

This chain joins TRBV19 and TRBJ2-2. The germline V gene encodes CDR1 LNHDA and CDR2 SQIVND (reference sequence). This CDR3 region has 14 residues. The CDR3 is CAHSQTANTGELFF.

The CDR3 loop reads CASSVDGDSTDTQYF. V is TRBV9 and J is TRBJ2-3; TCRdb's assignment of TRBD2 cannot be checked, as there is no DNA. CDR1 SGDLS and CDR2 YYNGEE come from the germline V gene. The CDR3 sequence is 15 residues long.

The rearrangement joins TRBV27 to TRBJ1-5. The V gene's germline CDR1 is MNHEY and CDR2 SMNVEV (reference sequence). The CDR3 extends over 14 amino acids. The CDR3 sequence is CASTVLYSNQPQHF.

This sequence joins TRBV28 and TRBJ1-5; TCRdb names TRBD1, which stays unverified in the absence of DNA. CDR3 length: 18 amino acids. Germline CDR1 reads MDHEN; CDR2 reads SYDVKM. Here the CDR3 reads CASNSAKGQANSNQPQHF. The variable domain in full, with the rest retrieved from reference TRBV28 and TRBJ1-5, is DVKVTQSSRYLVKRTGEKVFLECVQDMDHENMFWYRQDPGLGLRLIYFSYDVKMKEKGDIPEGYSVSREKKERFSLILESASTNQTSMYLCASNSAKGQANSNQPQHFGDGTRLSIL.

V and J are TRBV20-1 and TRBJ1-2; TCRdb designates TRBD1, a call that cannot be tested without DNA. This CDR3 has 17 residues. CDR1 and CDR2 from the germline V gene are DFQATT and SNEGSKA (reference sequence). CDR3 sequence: CSASPQPGTEANYGYTF.

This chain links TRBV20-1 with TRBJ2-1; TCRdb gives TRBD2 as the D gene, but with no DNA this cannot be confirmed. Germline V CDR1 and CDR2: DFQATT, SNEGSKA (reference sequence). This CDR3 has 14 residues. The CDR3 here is CSAVAGGISNEQFF.

This CDR3 is CSARDLGGWGTDTQYF. The V call is TRBV20-1, the J call TRBJ2-3; with no DNA, the TCRdb D assignment of TRBD1 cannot be verified. The CDR3 has 16 residues. CDR1 DFQATT and CDR2 SNEGSKA come from the germline V gene (reference sequence).

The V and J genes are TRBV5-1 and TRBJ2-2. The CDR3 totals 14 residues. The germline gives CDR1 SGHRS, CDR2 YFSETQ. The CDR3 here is CASSGYSGTGELFF.

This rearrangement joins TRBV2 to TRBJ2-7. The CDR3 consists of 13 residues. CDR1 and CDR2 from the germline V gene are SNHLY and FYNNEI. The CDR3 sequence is CASRRIDLYEQYF.

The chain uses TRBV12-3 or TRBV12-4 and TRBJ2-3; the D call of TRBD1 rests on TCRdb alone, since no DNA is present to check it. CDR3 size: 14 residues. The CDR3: CASTLRGAGDTQYF.

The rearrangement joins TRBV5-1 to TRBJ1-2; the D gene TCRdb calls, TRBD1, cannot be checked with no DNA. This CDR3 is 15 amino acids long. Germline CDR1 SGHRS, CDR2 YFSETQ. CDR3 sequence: CASSLESGERYGYTF.

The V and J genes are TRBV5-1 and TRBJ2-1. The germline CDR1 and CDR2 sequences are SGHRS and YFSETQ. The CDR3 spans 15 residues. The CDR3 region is CASSLRRGSYNEQFF.

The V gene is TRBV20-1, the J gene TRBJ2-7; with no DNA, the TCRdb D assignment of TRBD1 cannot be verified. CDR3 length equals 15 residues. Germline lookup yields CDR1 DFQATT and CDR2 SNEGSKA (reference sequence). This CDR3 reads CSASVGGSLSYEQYF.

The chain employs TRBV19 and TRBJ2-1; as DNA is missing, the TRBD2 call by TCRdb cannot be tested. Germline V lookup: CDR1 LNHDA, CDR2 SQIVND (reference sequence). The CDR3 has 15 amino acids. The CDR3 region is CASSITSGQYNEQFF.

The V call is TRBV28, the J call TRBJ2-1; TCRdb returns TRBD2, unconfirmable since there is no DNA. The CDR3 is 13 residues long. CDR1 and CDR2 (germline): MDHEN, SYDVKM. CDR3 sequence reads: CATGLAGGHEQFF.

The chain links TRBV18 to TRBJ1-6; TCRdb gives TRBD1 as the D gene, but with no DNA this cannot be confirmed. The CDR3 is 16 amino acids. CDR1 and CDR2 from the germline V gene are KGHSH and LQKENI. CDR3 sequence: CASSPKGYGWNSPLHF.

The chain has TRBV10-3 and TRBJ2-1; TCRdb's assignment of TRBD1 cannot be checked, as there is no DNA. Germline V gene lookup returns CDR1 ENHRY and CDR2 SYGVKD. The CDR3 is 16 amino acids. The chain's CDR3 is CAISGREGAAVNEQFF.

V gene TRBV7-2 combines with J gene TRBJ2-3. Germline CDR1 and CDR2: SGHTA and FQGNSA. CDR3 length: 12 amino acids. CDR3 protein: CASSLGDLRQYF.

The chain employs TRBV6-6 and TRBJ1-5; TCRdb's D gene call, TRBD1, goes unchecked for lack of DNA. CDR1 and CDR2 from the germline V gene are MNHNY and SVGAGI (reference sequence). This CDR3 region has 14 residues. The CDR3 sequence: CASSYSQGGQPQHF.